A selection of T cell receptor beta chains follows, all from one sample in a study of shared clonotypes between healthy human individuals. TCRdb's table, derived via immunoSEQ multiplex PCR, lists solely in-frame clones and lacks some. Among millions of clones, about 95% were seen once, and the ten largest hold around 0.13%. The sample was naive CD4+ T cells sorted from blood. The receptors come from a young man in good health. Each CDR3 is given with its conserved first and last residue. D genes are given only for firm matches. The size of a clone is reported for some rows only, either as once, few or many, or as a class for expanded clones.

TRBJ2-7 TRBV18 - TRBD1 CASSTTGTGEYEQYF TGTGCCAGCTCAACTACCGGGACAGGGGAATACGAGCAGTACTTC
TRBJ1-2 TRBV7-8 - - CASSLEGVMADGRTF TGTGCCAGCAGCTTAGAAGGAGTGATGGCAGACGGAAGAACCTTC
TRBJ2-1 TRBV7-2 - TRBD2 CASSFASGGYNEQFF TGTGCCAGCAGCTTTGCTAGCGGGGGCTACAATGAGCAGTTCTTC
TRBJ1-6 TRBV7-2 - - CASSLGSSQLYNSPLHF TGTGCCAGCAGCTTAGGCTCCTCACAGCTCTATAATTCACCCCTCCACTTT
TRBJ2-5 TRBV5-1 once TRBD2 CASRGQTSGGETQYF TGCGCCAGCAGAGGACAGACTAGCGGGGGTGAGACCCAGTACTTC
TRBJ2-2 TRBV5-4 - TRBD1 CASSLWDRVNTGELFF TGTGCCAGCAGCTTGTGGGACAGGGTTAACACCGGGGAGCTGTTTTTT
TRBJ1-4 TRBV6-5 - - CASKIAANEKLFF TGTGCCAGCAAAATTGCAGCTAATGAAAAACTGTTTTTT
TRBJ2-5 TRBV6-6 few TRBD2 CASSTSGKETQYF TGTGCCAGCAGCACTAGCGGAAAAGAGACCCAGTACTTC
TRBJ2-6 TRBV2 - TRBD1 CASNTGVLSGANVLTF TGTGCCAGCAATACAGGGGTCCTCTCTGGGGCCAACGTCCTGACTTTC
TRBJ2-1 TRBV6-1 once - CASSEGRMRYNEQFF TGTGCCAGCAGTGAAGGGAGGATGAGGTACAATGAGCAGTTCTTC
TRBJ1-4 TRBV2 once - CASSETDSSLFF TGTGCCAGCAGTGAAACGGACAGTTCACTGTTTTTT
TRBJ1-3 TRBV10-2 - - CASSGVDVSGNTIYF TGCGCCAGCAGTGGTGTGGACGTCTCTGGAAACACCATATATTTT
TRBJ2-7 TRBV4-1 - TRBD2 CASSQGLAGGSYEQYF TGCGCCAGCAGCCAGGGACTAGCGGGAGGCTCCTACGAGCAGTACTTC
TRBJ2-5 TRBV5-4 - TRBD2 CASSLASGIGETQYF TGTGCCAGCAGCTTGGCTAGCGGGATCGGAGAGACCCAGTACTTC
TRBJ1-1 TRBV11-2 - - CASSLSQGNTEAFF TGTGCCAGCAGCTTATCACAGGGAAATACTGAAGCTTTCTTT
TRBJ1-2 TRBV28 - TRBD1 CASSLPGTVYGYTF TGTGCCAGCAGCCTCCCTGGGACAGTTTATGGCTACACCTTC
TRBJ1-2 TRBV19 - - CASERGDVGYTF TGTGCCAGCGAACGGGGGGATGTGGGCTACACCTTC
TRBJ1-5 TRBV6-1 - - CASSEQGNSNQPQHF TGTGCCAGCAGTGAGCAGGGGAATAGCAATCAGCCCCAGCATTTT
TRBJ1-1 TRBV5-1 once TRBD1 CASSLAEGQQAFF TGCGCCAGCAGCTTGGCCGAGGGACAGCAAGCTTTCTTT
TRBJ1-3 TRBV9 - - CASSVGPAVGNTIYF TGTGCCAGCAGCGTAGGGCCCGCTGTCGGCAACACCATATATTTT
TRBJ1-2 TRBV5-1 - - CASSPTGPYGYTF TGCGCCAGCAGCCCCACAGGGCCCTATGGCTACACCTTC
TRBJ1-2 TRBV7-9 - - CASSTQQGGDGYTF TGTGCCAGCAGCACCCAACAGGGTGGGGATGGCTACACCTTC
TRBJ2-1 TRBV15 - TRBD2 CATSRDRTSGRIYNEQFF TGTGCCACCAGCAGAGATCGCACTAGCGGGAGAATCTACAATGAGCAGTTCTTC
TRBJ1-1 TRBV29-1 - - CSVVRGGDTEAFF TGCAGCGTTGTTAGGGGAGGGGACACTGAAGCTTTCTTT
TRBJ1-2 TRBV7-9 - - CASSAHSGTLKDGYTF TGTGCCAGCAGCGCCCACTCCGGGACTCTAAAGGATGGCTACACCTTC
TRBJ1-5 TRBV6-5 - - CASTNKGGQPQHF TGTGCCAGCACCAACAAGGGTGGTCAGCCCCAGCATTTT
TRBJ1-6 TRBV2 - - CASNRGFGSPLHF TGTGCCAGCAACCGGGGTTTTGGATCACCCCTCCACTTT
TRBJ1-4 TRBV7-8 - - CASSLDPEKLFF TGTGCCAGCAGCTTAGATCCGGAAAAACTGTTTTTT
TRBJ2-7 TRBV4-3 - TRBD2 CASSQPGTSGRRYF TGCGCCAGCAGCCAACCCGGGACTAGCGGGAGGAGGTACTTC
TRBJ2-3 TRBV6-5 - TRBD2 CASSYGRGGADTQYF TGTGCCAGCAGTTACGGGCGGGGGGGCGCAGATACGCAGTATTTT
TRBJ2-3 TRBV9 - - CASSVEARGADTQYF TGTGCCAGCAGCGTAGAGGCCAGGGGGGCAGATACGCAGTATTTT
TRBJ2-5 TRBV5-4 - TRBD1 CASTTGTVQETQYF TGTGCCAGCACCACCGGGACAGTCCAAGAGACCCAGTACTTC
TRBJ2-5 TRBV7-9 once - CASSSTGQETQYF TGTGCCAGCAGCTCGACTGGACAAGAGACCCAGTACTTC
TRBJ2-5 TRBV10-3 - TRBD1 CAITPGGAVETQYF TGTGCCATCACCCCAGGGGGCGCGGTGGAGACCCAGTACTTC
TRBJ2-2 TRBV5-4 - - CASKQALDPGELFF TGTGCCAGTAAACAGGCTTTGGATCCCGGGGAGCTGTTTTTT
TRBJ2-2 TRBV10-1 - - CASSGPIVGNTGELFF TGCGCCAGCAGTGGCCCAATAGTTGGAAACACCGGGGAGCTGTTTTTT
TRBJ2-7 TRBV18 - TRBD1 CASSPGQSDSYEQYF TGTGCCAGCTCACCGGGACAGTCCGACTCCTACGAGCAGTACTTC
TRBJ1-6 TRBV7-2 - - CASRLGGNSPLHF TGTGCCAGCAGGTTAGGGGGAAACTCACCCCTCCACTTT
TRBJ1-4 TRBV10-3 - TRBD1 CAISPDREGELFF TGTGCCATCAGTCCGGACAGGGAGGGAGAACTGTTTTTT
TRBJ1-2 TRBV9 - - CASSVGVTVYGYTF TGTGCCAGCAGCGTAGGAGTCACTGTATATGGCTACACCTTC
TRBJ2-3 TRBV9 - TRBD2 CASSVPLAGGPDTQYF TGTGCCAGCAGCGTCCCACTAGCGGGGGGCCCAGATACGCAGTATTTT
TRBJ1-4 TRBV7-8 once TRBD1 CASSLGTDRGKLFF TGTGCCAGCTCGCTCGGGACAGACCGGGGGAAACTGTTTTTT
TRBJ1-2 TRBV10-3 - TRBD1 CAISDIRDRASGYTF TGTGCCATCAGTGATATTCGGGACAGGGCGTCCGGCTACACCTTC
TRBJ2-5 TRBV28 - - CASSFRQVQETQYF TGTGCCAGCAGTTTTAGACAGGTCCAAGAGACCCAGTACTTC
TRBJ2-5 TRBV5-1 - TRBD2 CASNELAGGGETQYF TGCGCCAGCAACGAACTAGCGGGGGGAGGTGAGACCCAGTACTTC
TRBJ2-2 TRBV19 - - CASSIMGGNTGELFF TGTGCCAGTAGTATAATGGGGGGAAACACCGGGGAGCTGTTTTTT
TRBJ1-2 TRBV19 once - CASSIGQRSGYGYTF TGTGCCAGTAGTATAGGGCAGCGAAGTGGCTATGGCTACACCTTC
TRBJ1-1 TRBV29-1 - - CSVEGASGKNTEAFF TGCAGCGTTGAAGGGGCTTCCGGTAAGAACACTGAAGCTTTCTTT
TRBJ1-3 TRBV7-6 - - CASSLGGADLNTIYF TGTGCCAGCAGCTTAGGGGGGGCAGACTTAAACACCATATATTTT
TRBJ1-3 TRBV4-1 few TRBD1 CASSRAGGINSGNTIYF TGCGCCAGCAGCCGGGCAGGGGGCATCAACTCTGGAAACACCATATATTTT
TRBJ1-1 TRBV6-5 - TRBD1 CASSYLTGSTEAFF TGTGCCAGCAGTTACTTGACAGGGAGCACTGAAGCTTTCTTT
TRBJ1-1 TRBV18 - - CASSPPLRIEGAFF TGTGCCAGCTCACCACCGCTGCGTATCGAGGGAGCTTTCTTT
TRBJ1-5 TRBV30 - TRBD1 CAWNRDRGYQPQHF TGTGCCTGGAACCGGGACAGGGGATATCAGCCCCAGCATTTT
TRBJ1-2 TRBV5-6 - - CASSWGGAAVNYGYTF TGTGCCAGCAGCTGGGGCGGGGCAGCGGTTAACTATGGCTACACCTTC
TRBJ1-4 TRBV11-1 - - CASSFAGGEKLFF TGTGCCAGCAGTTTTGCTGGAGGTGAAAAACTGTTTTTT
TRBJ2-7 TRBV5-8 - TRBD2 CASSLGGGSNYEQYF TGTGCCAGCAGCCTAGGCGGGGGGTCCAACTACGAGCAGTACTTC
TRBJ2-1 TRBV2 - - CASGAGEFF TGTGCCAGCGGGGCAGGGGAGTTCTTC
TRBJ1-6 TRBV28 once - CASSPDTYNSPLHF TGTGCCAGCAGTCCGGACACGTATAATTCACCCCTCCACTTT
TRBJ2-7 TRBV5-1 - - CASSSLSSSYEQYF TGCGCCAGCAGCAGCTTATCCTCAAGTTACGAGCAGTACTTC